The table lists the clone carrying this T cell receptor beta chain with many counts. This sample was taken from a study of T cells in Graves' hyperthyroidism and ophthalmopathy. Study context: Prior to any treatment, at the point of initial diagnosis, peripheral blood was collected.

Disease lasting under 3 months, a NOSPECS grade of at least 4, and a Clinical Activity Score of at least 3 were features of the ophthalmopathy patients. TCR beta CDR3 region amplification was performed from RNA transcripts. The HTBI set primed first-round TCR CDR3 RT-PCR. TCRdb re-called the multiplex PCR reads through MiXCR, storing one row per CDR3 protein. Found here are hundreds of thousands of distinct CDR3 sequences, around 15% of them singletons; the top ten hold 2.5% to 4%. In germline, CDR1 is SNHLY, CDR2 FYNNEI. The CDR3 runs 15 residues. Trimming removed 3 bases from V and 2 bases from J, with 14 bases in between.

The sequence derives from a woman in her thirties or forties with Graves' ophthalmopathy. The chain carries TRBV2 and TRBJ2-7; D is possibly TRBD2 (6 bases). The sample taken for sequencing was blood. The chain's CDR3 is CASSEFPGVPYEQYF. The CDR3 DNA reads TGTGCCAGCAGTGAGTTCCCGGGAGTCCCCTACGAGCAGTACTTC. The whole variable domain, remainder taken from reference TRBV2 and TRBJ2-7, is EPEVTQTPSHQVTQMGQEVILRCVPISNHLYFYWYRQILGQKVEFLVSFYNNEISEKSEIFDDQFSVERPDGSNFTLKIRSTKLEDSAMYFCASSEFPGVPYEQYFGPGTRLTVT.